A single sample gave rise to the 15 T cell receptor beta chains below, sequenced in a study of T cell responses to AZD1222 COVID-19 vaccine. Libraries were prepared by immunoSEQ multiplex PCR; TCRdb keeps only in-frame clonotypes and omits some of them. The data contain roughly 100,000 clones, 90% of them seen just once; the ten biggest clones take up approximately 1.2%. Sequencing used peripheral blood, obtained on day 0 of AZD1222 vaccination. These receptors were collected from an adult in good health.

The chain has TRBV18 and TRBJ1-1; the D is unclear. Germline CDR1 KGHSH, CDR2 LQKENI. The CDR3 sequence is 17 residues long. The germline V and J ends were trimmed by 1 base and 8 bases, with 23 bases remaining between them. The DNA of the CDR3 is TGTGCCAGCTCACCACATAGTGAGGGAGTGTCGAGGTTGGAAGCTTTCTTT. Amino acids: CASSPHSEGVSRLEAFF.

Written as DNA, the CDR3 is TGTGCCAGCAGCCGGGAAGGAGGGGAAGAGACCCAGTACTTC. It encodes CASSREGGEETQYF. The chain joins TRBV2 to TRBJ2-5; D might be TRBD2 (6 bases). V lost 6 bases and J 3 bases, leaving 14 bases between the germline ends. Germline-derived CDR1 and CDR2 are SNHLY and FYNNEI. The CDR3 runs to 14 residues.

This chain connects TRBV11-1 to TRBJ1-2; D may be TRBD1 (5 bases). Germline V gene sequence: CDR1 SGHAT, CDR2 FQDESV (reference sequence). The CDR3 has 14 amino acids. The V end was cut by 5 bases, the J end by 7 bases, with 17 bases between. As DNA, the CDR3 is TGTGCCAGCAGCCCGACGGACCACAGGACTGGCTACACCTTC. It yields the protein CASSPTDHRTGYTF.

The gene calls are TRBV27 and TRBJ1-5; maybe TRBD1 (5 bases). The CDR3 consists of 18 residues. V was shortened by 5 bases and J by 3 bases, with 23 bases between the two germline ends. Germline CDR1 and CDR2: MNHEY and SMNVEV (reference sequence). Here the CDR3 DNA reads TGTGCCAGCAGTGATCAACCCTCAGGGTTTGAGGCCAATCAGCCCCAGCATTTT. This encodes CASSDQPSGFEANQPQHF.

The chain joins TRBV5-6 to TRBJ1-6, with TRBD1 matching 7 bases. Germline CDR1 reads SGHDT; CDR2 reads YYEEEE. V shed 0 bases, J shed 11 bases, and the junction held 5 bases outside the gene matches. The CDR3 sequence is 14 residues long. Written as DNA, the CDR3 is TGTGCCAGCAGCTTGGTGACAGGGAGCCCACCCCTCCACTTT. This codes for CASSLVTGSPPLHF.

Only one count was recorded for this clone. The V gene is TRBV28, the J gene TRBJ2-7; D is possibly TRBD1 or TRBD2 (6 bases each). Between the trimmed V and J ends, which lost 7 bases and 0 bases, there was a span of 13 bases. Germline assignment: CDR1 MDHEN and CDR2 SYDVKM. This CDR3 comprises 14 residues. CDR3 coding DNA: TGTGCCAGCAAAAAGGGGGGAGGCTCCTACGAGCAGTACTTC. Its protein is CASKKGGGSYEQYF.

This chain links TRBV18 with TRBJ1-6, with D unclear. This CDR3 has 15 residues. The germline V and J ends were trimmed by 1 base and 7 bases, with 11 bases remaining between them. Germline V gene data show CDR1 as KGHSH and CDR2 as LQKENI. The CDR3 spells CASSPQRVTNSPLHF. The CDR3 bases are TGTGCCAGCTCACCACAGAGGGTCACGAATTCACCCCTCCACTTT.

The rearrangement uses TRBV29-1 and TRBJ1-2, with a tentative D call TRBD1 (6 bases). This CDR3 has 14 residues. The V gene lost 4 bases and the J gene lost 8 bases, with 20 bases spanning the gap. Germline lookup yields CDR1 SQVTM and CDR2 ANQGSEA. The CDR3 sequence: CSVGQGGDLGGYTF. CDR3 DNA: TGCAGCGTTGGCCAAGGGGGGGATCTTGGAGGCTACACCTTC.

The CDR3 protein is CASSPEGVAGDTEAFF. As DNA, the CDR3 is TGCGCCAGCAGCCCGGAGGGGGTCGCGGGGGACACTGAAGCTTTCTTT. The chain links TRBV5-1 to TRBJ1-1, with D possibly TRBD1 on 6 matching bases. This CDR3 comprises 16 residues. From germline, CDR1 is SGHRS and CDR2 YFSETQ. V dropped 4 bases and J dropped 3 bases, with 19 bases sitting between them.

The chain joins TRBV19 to TRBJ1-3, with a possible D match to TRBD1 (6 bases). Germline V CDR1 and CDR2: LNHDA, SQIVND (reference sequence). Trimming removed 5 bases at V and 3 bases at J, with 14 bases between. CDR3 size: 15 residues. The CDR3 DNA reads TGTGCCAGTAGTGCCTACAGGGAGTATGGAAACACCATATATTTT. As protein: CASSAYREYGNTIYF.

The V and J genes are TRBV19 and TRBJ1-3, with D possibly being TRBD1 (5 bases). The CDR3 runs 16 residues. Germline V CDR1 and CDR2: LNHDA, SQIVND (reference sequence). Trimming removed 5 bases at V and 2 bases at J, with 16 bases between. This CDR3 is CASSLRDRKTGNTIYF. CDR3 in DNA: TGTGCCAGTAGTCTGAGGGACCGAAAGACTGGAAACACCATATATTTT.

V is TRBV2 and J is TRBJ2-7; 7 nucleotides line up with TRBD1. The V and J ends lost 1 base and 2 bases, in that order; junction bases with no gene match: 5. Germline V gives CDR1 SNHLY, CDR2 FYNNEI. CDR3 size: 15 residues. The CDR3 sequence is CASSEDRGPTYEQYF. The CDR3 DNA reads TGTGCCAGCAGTGAAGACAGGGGACCAACCTACGAGCAGTACTTC.

The DNA for the CDR3 is TGTGCCAGCAGTTGGGGGACGGATTACGAGCAGTACTTC. It is translated as CASSWGTDYEQYF. The genes are TRBV6-5 and TRBJ2-7, with D perhaps assigned TRBD1 or TRBD2 (5 bases each). Deletions cut 4 bases from V and 4 bases from J, with 11 bases between. This CDR3 is built from 13 residues. Germline V CDR1 and CDR2: MNHEY, SVGAGI.

The chain links TRBV7-2 to TRBJ2-1; D is unclear. Trimming removed 2 bases from V and 8 bases from J, with 7 bases in between. This CDR3 contains 12 residues. Germline-derived CDR1 and CDR2 are SGHTA and FQGNSA. The CDR3 sequence is CASSLRDHEQFF. The CDR3 DNA reads as TGTGCCAGCAGCTTACGCGACCATGAGCAGTTCTTC.

V gene TRBV5-1 combines with J gene TRBJ1-4; D gene uncertain. CDR1 and CDR2 from the germline V gene are SGHRS and YFSETQ. CDR3 length: 14 amino acids. The V end lost 0 bases, the J end lost 7 bases, and 10 bases lay between the germline ends. This CDR3 reads CASSLGEVGEKLFF. CDR3 in DNA: TGCGCCAGCAGCTTGGGAGAGGTGGGTGAAAAACTGTTTTTT.